The next 8 T cell receptor beta chains were all read from a single sample in a study of blood T cell repertoires in COVID-19. The assay was immunoSEQ multiplex PCR, and TCRdb's table has in-frame clones only and misses some. The sample has nearly 80,000 clones, 80% seen once. Input material: peripheral blood. Receptor source: a man in his 60s with active or convalescent COVID-19.

CDR3 nucleotide sequence: TGTGCCAGCAGTTTAGGTTGGGGGCAAAGCACTGAAGCTTTCTTT. This encodes CASSLGWGQSTEAFF. This chain links TRBV27 with TRBJ1-1, with TRBD1 as a possible D gene (6 bases). The germline CDR1 and CDR2 sequences are MNHEY and SMNVEV (reference sequence). The CDR3 runs 15 residues. V lost 2 bases and J lost 4, with 14 bases in between.

Here the CDR3 DNA reads TGTGCCAGCAGTAATGGGGGACAGGGGACGGAAAAACTGTTTTTT. Its translation is CASSNGGQGTEKLFF. V is TRBV6-5 and J is TRBJ1-4; 10 bases agree with TRBD1. V dropped 5 bases and J dropped 8; count of bases not matched to a gene: 8. The germline CDR1 and CDR2 sequences are MNHEY and SVGAGI. CDR3 length: 15 residues.

The chain combines TRBV5-1 with TRBJ2-2; 9 bases map to TRBD1. Germline loops: CDR1 SGHRS, CDR2 YFSETQ. There are 14 residues in the CDR3. Trimming took 4 bases from V and 3 from J; bases not matched to a gene: 1. The CDR3 DNA is TGCGCCAGCAGCCGACAGGGGGACACCGGGGAGCTGTTTTTT. Translation: CASSRQGDTGELFF.

The J gene is TRBJ2-7, the V gene TRBV5-6; D may be TRBD2 (6 bases). V lost 7 bases, J lost 4 bases, and 18 bases lay in between. Germline-derived CDR1 and CDR2 are SGHDT and YYEEEE. The CDR3 covers 14 residues. CDR3 coding DNA: TGTGCCAGCGATGTCGGGGGTGACTTTTACGAGCAGTACTTC. Amino acid sequence: CASDVGGDFYEQYF.

This chain connects TRBV27 to TRBJ2-7, with 8 bases matching TRBD1. This CDR3 spans 15 amino acids. Germline loops: CDR1 MNHEY, CDR2 SMNVEV (reference sequence). Trimming removed 6 bases from V and 6 bases from J; junction bases left unmatched: 13. CDR3 loop: CASSPTGQGVREQYF. DNA for the CDR3: TGTGCCAGCAGCCCAACTGGACAGGGCGTCCGCGAGCAGTACTTC.

V gene TRBV29-1 combines with J gene TRBJ2-7; D is uncertain. CDR1 and CDR2 from the germline V gene are SQVTM and ANQGSEA. The CDR3 length is 11 residues. Trimming took off 2 bases at V and 2 bases at J, with 4 bases between the two ends. CDR3 residues: CSVESTYEQYF. As DNA, the CDR3 is TGCAGCGTTGAATCAACCTACGAGCAGTACTTC.

The chain joins TRBV7-3 to TRBJ1-1; D is undetermined. The V end lost 1 base, the J end lost 1 base, and 4 bases lay between the germline ends. The CDR3 has 13 residues. The germline CDR1 and CDR2 sequences are SGHTA and FQGTGA. CDR3: CASSLRQNTEAFF. The CDR3 nucleotides read TGTGCCAGCAGCTTAAGACAGAACACTGAAGCTTTCTTT.

This chain links TRBV5-3 with TRBJ2-7; D might be TRBD2 (5 bases). TRBV5-3 is flagged as an ORF with uncertain function. V lost 0 bases to trimming and J lost 7 bases, with 8 bases between them. The CDR3 spans 12 residues. CDR3 protein: CARSLVGEEQYF. CDR3 nucleotide sequence: TGTGCCAGAAGCTTGGTCGGGGAAGAGCAGTACTTC.